This is a list of T cell receptor beta chains from one sample in a study of coeliac disease. Measured with immunoSEQ multiplex PCR; TCRdb has only the in-frame clones, and not every one. The table has just over 7,000 clones, 63% seen once. Sequencing was done on a sample of lamina propria lymphocytes from the gut. These TCRs come from a woman aged 55-69 years with active celiac disease. CDR3s include the opening cysteine and the closing phenylalanine or tryptophan. A D gene is named only where the DNA matches it firmly. Clone size, where shown, is once, few, many, or a class for clones that have expanded.

D: NA
size: NA
J: TRBJ1-3
V: TRBV19
CDR3: CASSSGFSGNTIYF
DNA: TGTGCCAGTAGCTCCGGGTTCTCTGGAAACACCATATATTTT

D: NA
size: NA
J: TRBJ1-1
V: TRBV5-4
CDR3: CASSYREREPTEAFF
DNA: TGTGCCAGCAGCTACAGGGAGAGGGAACCGACTGAAGCTTTCTTT

D: NA
size: NA
J: TRBJ2-3
V: TRBV9
CDR3: CASSVEALTDTQYF
DNA: TGTGCCAGCAGCGTGGAGGCCCTTACAGATACGCAGTATTTT

D: TRBD1
size: NA
J: TRBJ2-1
V: TRBV27
CDR3: CASTSDRLKFF
DNA: TGTGCCAGCACCTCGGACAGGTTGAAGTTCTTC

D: NA
size: few
J: TRBJ1-4
V: TRBV11-2
CDR3: CASSWQGSTNEKLFF
DNA: TGTGCCAGCAGCTGGCAGGGTTCCACTAATGAAAAACTGTTTTTT

D: TRBD1
size: few
J: TRBJ2-1
V: TRBV2
CDR3: CASSWTGLVLNEQFF
DNA: TGTGCCAGCAGTTGGACAGGTTTGGTCCTCAATGAGCAGTTCTTC

D: NA
size: NA
J: TRBJ2-7
V: TRBV9
CDR3: CASSVDPIRSYEQYF
DNA: TGTGCCAGCAGCGTAGATCCCATTAGGAGCTACGAGCAGTACTTC

D: NA
size: few
J: TRBJ1-1
V: TRBV25-1
CDR3: CASERTGGREMAFF
DNA: TGTGCCAGCGAGAGGACTGGCGGCCGCGAAATGGCTTTCTTT

D: NA
size: NA
J: TRBJ1-2
V: TRBV7-8
CDR3: CASSSLGRGWAGGYTF
DNA: TGTGCCAGCAGCTCCTTGGGAAGGGGCTGGGCTGGGGGCTACACCTTC

D: TRBD2
size: NA
J: TRBJ2-2
V: TRBV4-3
CDR3: CASSPGGGWTGELFF
DNA: TGCGCCAGCAGCCCTGGGGGGGGTTGGACCGGGGAGCTGTTTTTT

D: TRBD2
size: NA
J: TRBJ2-1
V: TRBV4-1
CDR3: CASSQDRGAGSYNEQFF
DNA: TGCGCCAGCAGCCAAGATAGAGGAGCGGGATCCTACAATGAGCAGTTCTTC

D: TRBD2
size: few
J: TRBJ2-2
V: TRBV7-9
CDR3: CASSLQRGLAGELFF
DNA: TGTGCCAGCAGCTTGCAAAGGGGACTAGCCGGGGAGCTGTTTTTT

D: TRBD1
size: NA
J: TRBJ2-1
V: TRBV11-3
CDR3: CASAGQVYNEQFF
DNA: TGTGCCAGCGCGGGACAGGTCTACAATGAGCAGTTCTTC

D: TRBD1
size: NA
J: TRBJ2-2
V: TRBV5-1
CDR3: CASSQRTGPATGELFF
DNA: TGCGCCAGCAGCCAAAGGACAGGGCCGGCGACCGGGGAGCTGTTTTTT

D: NA
size: few
J: TRBJ1-6
V: TRBV11-3
CDR3: CASSFGGSGSPLHF
DNA: TGTGCCAGCAGCTTTGGGGGCTCGGGGTCACCCCTCCACTTT

D: NA
size: NA
J: TRBJ1-3
V: TRBV2
CDR3: CASSDRGSGNTIYF
DNA: TGTGCCAGCAGTGACAGAGGCTCTGGAAACACCATATATTTT

D: NA
size: NA
J: TRBJ2-2
V: TRBV6-6
CDR3: CASRASANTGELFF
DNA: TGTGCCAGCAGGGCCAGCGCGAACACCGGGGAGCTGTTTTTT

D: NA
size: NA
J: TRBJ2-2
V: TRBV7-2
CDR3: CASSLELTGELFF
DNA: TGTGCCAGCAGCTTAGAGCTCACCGGGGAGCTGTTTTTT

D: NA
size: NA
J: TRBJ1-3
V: TRBV5-1
CDR3: CASREGPYGNTIYF
DNA: TGCGCCAGCAGGGAGGGTCCGTATGGAAACACCATATATTTT

D: TRBD1
size: NA
J: TRBJ1-3
V: TRBV13
CDR3: CASSEGTGRNTIYF
DNA: TGTGCCAGCAGCGAGGGGACAGGCAGAAACACCATATATTTT

D: TRBD2
size: NA
J: TRBJ2-3
V: TRBV7-9
CDR3: CASSLVSGGGDTQYF
DNA: TGTGCCAGCAGCTTAGTTAGCGGGGGTGGAGATACGCAGTATTTT

D: NA
size: NA
J: TRBJ1-1
V: TRBV10-3
CDR3: CAISGTDGNPAFF
DNA: TGTGCCATCAGTGGGACCGACGGGAACCCCGCTTTCTTT

D: TRBD1
size: few
J: TRBJ1-5
V: TRBV4-1
CDR3: CASSQDGDRGNQPQHF
DNA: TGCGCCAGCAGCCAAGACGGGGACAGGGGCAATCAGCCCCAGCATTTT

D: NA
size: NA
J: TRBJ2-7
V: TRBV7-2
CDR3: CASSLYRGLGYEQYF
DNA: TGTGCCAGCAGCTTATATCGTGGACTCGGCTACGAGCAGTACTTC

D: NA
size: NA
J: TRBJ1-1
V: TRBV18
CDR3: CASSPGRIPNTEAFF
DNA: TGTGCCAGCTCACCAGGCAGGATACCGAACACTGAAGCTTTCTTT

D: TRBD2
size: NA
J: TRBJ2-3
V: TRBV28
CDR3: CAARSGIGTDTQYF
DNA: TGTGCCGCCCGGAGCGGGATAGGTACAGATACGCAGTATTTT

D: NA
size: few
J: TRBJ2-1
V: TRBV6-4
CDR3: CASKEVSSYNEQFF
DNA: TGTGCCAGCAAAGAAGTGAGCTCCTACAATGAGCAGTTCTTC

D: NA
size: NA
J: TRBJ2-2
V: TRBV7-9
CDR3: CASSQRGGRAGTGELFF
DNA: TGTGCCAGCAGCCAAAGGGGGGGCCGCGCGGGCACCGGGGAGCTGTTTTTT

D: TRBD1
size: NA
J: TRBJ1-6
V: TRBV2
CDR3: CASWGQGRSPLHF
DNA: TGTGCCAGCTGGGGACAGGGGAGGTCACCCCTCCACTTT

D: NA
size: few
J: TRBJ1-1
V: TRBV12-2
CDR3: CASRPRGGLGLNTEAFF
DNA: TGTGCAAGTCGCCCAAGGGGTGGTCTAGGACTGAACACTGAAGCTTTCTTT

D: NA
size: NA
J: TRBJ2-1
V: TRBV14
CDR3: CASSQVGGNEQFF
DNA: TGTGCCAGCAGCCAAGTGGGGGGCAATGAGCAGTTCTTC

D: TRBD1
size: NA
J: TRBJ1-4
V: TRBV18
CDR3: CASSTRDSGLFF
DNA: TGTGCCAGCTCAACTCGGGACAGTGGGCTGTTTTTT

D: TRBD1
size: NA
J: TRBJ2-3
V: TRBV5-1
CDR3: CASSSSGQVTDTQYF
DNA: TGCGCCAGCAGCTCATCGGGACAGGTCACAGATACGCAGTATTTT

D: NA
size: NA
J: TRBJ1-5
V: TRBV21-1
CDR3: CASSKIRGQGGQPQHF
DNA: TGTGCCAGCAGCAAAATCCGAGGACAGGGTGGTCAGCCCCAGCATTTT

D: NA
size: NA
J: TRBJ2-3
V: TRBV27
CDR3: CASSLGMGRITDTQYF
DNA: TGTGCCAGCAGTTTAGGGATGGGGAGAATCACAGATACGCAGTATTTT

D: TRBD1
size: few
J: TRBJ2-5
V: TRBV9
CDR3: CASSDNRGLETQYF
DNA: TGTGCCAGCAGCGACAACAGGGGATTAGAGACCCAGTACTTC

D: NA
size: NA
J: TRBJ2-3
V: TRBV9
CDR3: CASSVGGTDTQYF
DNA: TGTGCCAGCAGCGTAGGCGGCACAGATACGCAGTATTTT

D: NA
size: NA
J: TRBJ2-1
V: TRBV28
CDR3: CASSKQRSYNEQFF
DNA: TGTGCCAGCAGTAAGCAGAGGTCCTACAATGAGCAGTTCTTC

D: NA
size: NA
J: TRBJ2-2
V: TRBV2
CDR3: CASKILGATGELFF
DNA: TGTGCCAGCAAAATTCTCGGAGCCACCGGGGAGCTGTTTTTT

D: NA
size: NA
J: TRBJ1-2
V: TRBV6-5
CDR3: CASSTRTAREGYTF
DNA: TGTGCCAGCAGTACCCGGACGGCCCGGGAAGGCTACACCTTC

D: NA
size: NA
J: TRBJ2-2
V: TRBV30
CDR3: CAWSVPGFGLFF
DNA: TGTGCCTGGAGTGTACCGGGGTTTGGGCTGTTTTTT

D: TRBD1
size: once
J: TRBJ1-2
V: TRBV29-1
CDR3: CSVIGQGARGYTF
DNA: TGCAGCGTTATAGGACAGGGGGCTAGGGGCTACACCTTC

D: NA
size: NA
J: TRBJ2-2
V: TRBV7-6
CDR3: CASSLGHSTGELFF
DNA: TGTGCCAGCAGCTTGGGACACTCCACCGGGGAGCTGTTTTTT

D: NA
size: NA
J: TRBJ2-7
V: TRBV2
CDR3: CAVGGDSGLEQYF
DNA: TGTGCCGTTGGTGGGGACAGCGGGCTCGAGCAGTACTTC

D: TRBD1
size: once
J: TRBJ1-1
V: TRBV2
CDR3: CASDRGYTEAFF
DNA: TGTGCCTCTGACAGGGGTTACACTGAAGCTTTCTTT

D: NA
size: NA
J: TRBJ1-4
V: TRBV7-2
CDR3: CASSLRSLTNEKLFF
DNA: TGTGCCAGCAGCTTACGGAGTTTAACTAATGAAAAACTGTTTTTT

D: NA
size: few
J: TRBJ1-4
V: TRBV18
CDR3: CASSQTGEKLFF
DNA: TGTGCCAGCTCACAAACGGGGGAAAAACTGTTTTTT

D: TRBD1
size: NA
J: TRBJ2-7
V: TRBV7-8
CDR3: CASSSLGQGAMGDEQYF
DNA: TGTGCCAGCAGCTCCTTGGGACAGGGGGCAATGGGTGACGAGCAGTACTTC